These T cell receptor beta chains were read from a single sample in a study of blood T cell repertoires in COVID-19. Assay: immunoSEQ multiplex PCR; the TCRdb copy retains only in-frame clones and omits some. The table includes some 80,000 clones, 79% detected once. What was sequenced was peripheral blood. The origin of the receptors is a woman older than 75 with active or convalescent COVID-19. CDR3s include the opening cysteine and the closing phenylalanine or tryptophan. Fields, in order: J gene, clone size, CDR3 length, V gene, D gene, CDR3 protein. D genes are given only for firm matches. A clone size is listed for some rows: how often the clone was seen (once, few, many), or a class if it is expanded.

TRBJ1-2,NA,15,TRBV27,TRBD1,CASSLSRTGNYGYTF
TRBJ2-1,NA,16,TRBV2,NA,CASSEAVRVPRNEQFF
TRBJ2-7,NA,16,TRBV10-3,TRBD2,CATGEIAGGPISEQYF
TRBJ1-3,once,14,TRBV19,TRBD1,CTSSIRDSVRTIYF
TRBJ2-7,NA,17,TRBV7-9,TRBD1,CASSFRASAGGIYEQYF
TRBJ2-1,NA,16,TRBV12-5,NA,CASGSPRQQAYNEQFF
TRBJ2-3,once,16,TRBV5-1,TRBD1,CASSTLTGGVADTQYF
TRBJ1-5,NA,15,TRBV7-2,TRBD1,CASSTGQGWDQPQHF
TRBJ1-4,NA,14,TRBV11-2,NA,CASSLGQVEGLLFF
TRBJ2-3,NA,16,TRBV7-8,NA,CASSLVTGHSTDTQYF
TRBJ2-3,NA,13,TRBV29-1,TRBD1,CSVENRGADTQYF
TRBJ2-7,few,18,TRBV5-6,TRBD1,CASSASRDRVRGIYEQYF
TRBJ2-7,NA,14,TRBV4-3,NA,CASSQDRGSYEQYF
TRBJ2-1,NA,16,TRBV2,TRBD2,CASSGGRGGPYNEQFF
TRBJ2-3,NA,16,TRBV4-3,TRBD2,CASSQGVAGYTDTQYF
TRBJ2-7,NA,13,TRBV27,TRBD1,CASRRTGSYEQYF
TRBJ1-5,NA,11,TRBV20-1,NA,CSASRGEGGYF
TRBJ1-6,NA,17,TRBV5-1,NA,CASSPGTPSSYNSPLHF
TRBJ2-3,NA,16,TRBV7-9,NA,CASSRLNVYSTDTQYF
TRBJ2-5,NA,16,TRBV6-5,TRBD2,CASSYSRAAGQETQYF
TRBJ2-3,NA,14,TRBV5-1,NA,CASNSGLTTDTQYF
TRBJ1-3,NA,23,TRBV24-1,NA,CATSDLQKGSSGIASWGGNTIYF
TRBJ2-7,NA,16,TRBV7-2,TRBD1,CASSLGSTGDSYEQYF
TRBJ1-4,NA,12,TRBV4-3,TRBD1,CASSDRGEKLFF
TRBJ2-5,NA,14,TRBV19,NA,CASSITGVKETQYF
TRBJ2-1,NA,14,TRBV5-5,NA,CASSLREAYNEQFF
TRBJ1-2,NA,13,TRBV12-3/TRBV12-4,TRBD1,CASTRGQGEGYTF
TRBJ1-4,NA,14,TRBV5-1,NA,CASSFAGGNEKLFF
TRBJ2-3,NA,14,TRBV7-9,NA,CASRPTIGTDTQYF
TRBJ2-2,NA,22,TRBV28,TRBD2,CASSLLREVGRETEKNTGELFF
TRBJ2-7,NA,17,TRBV18,TRBD2,CASSPVPPSGKSYEQYF
TRBJ1-3,NA,15,TRBV28,NA,CASIPGGYSGNTIYF
TRBJ2-5,NA,17,TRBV10-3,TRBD2,CAISKTPTSGGEETQYF
TRBJ1-1,NA,16,TRBV28,NA,CASSLPRRSLGTEAFF
TRBJ1-6,NA,18,TRBV5-5,TRBD1,CASSLSGQGAAYNSPLHF
TRBJ1-5,NA,11,TRBV6-1,NA,CASSDDQPQHF
TRBJ1-2,NA,14,TRBV4-1,NA,CASSQDGGFRGYTF
TRBJ2-2,NA,20,TRBV7-2,TRBD2,CASSLAVGASGRAFAGELFF